These 21 T cell receptor beta chains were sequenced from one sample in a study of T cell responses to AZD1222 COVID-19 vaccine. Profiled with immunoSEQ multiplex PCR; TCRdb holds only in-frame clones, not every one. The data hold approximately 140,000 clones, with around 90% observed a single time. The specimen was peripheral blood, collected 28 days after the second AZD1222 dose. These receptor sequences come from an adult who received the AZD1222 COVID-19 vaccine.

This sequence joins TRBV10-2 and TRBJ2-1; 12 bases match TRBD2. Trimming took 5 bases from V and 9 from J; bases not matched to a gene: 5. Germline V gene data show CDR1 as WSHSY and CDR2 as SAAADI. This CDR3 region has 14 residues. CDR3 sequence: CASSSLAGGSEQFF. In nucleotides, the CDR3 is TGCGCCAGCAGTTCCCTAGCGGGAGGGAGTGAGCAGTTCTTC.

This chain connects TRBV2 to TRBJ1-1, with D possibly matching TRBD1 (5 bases). CDR3 length: 13 amino acids. The V gene lost 7 bases and the J gene lost 5 bases, with 14 bases spanning the gap. CDR1 and CDR2 (germline): SNHLY, FYNNEI. The CDR3 is CASTAGEGTEAFF. The CDR3 nucleotides read TGTGCCAGCACCGCGGGGGAGGGGACTGAAGCTTTCTTT.

This sequence joins TRBV18 and TRBJ2-3; D is uncertain. The CDR3 loop spans 13 amino acids. Per the germline V gene, CDR1 is KGHSH and CDR2 is LQKENI. The V end was cut by 7 bases, the J end by 0 bases, with 8 bases between. The CDR3 here is CASFGLSTDTQYF. As DNA, the CDR3 is TGTGCCAGCTTCGGTCTTAGCACAGATACGCAGTATTTT.

The CDR3 spells CASSLMGGVNSGANVLTF. DNA for the CDR3: TGTGCCAGCAGTTTAATGGGGGGTGTGAACTCTGGGGCCAACGTCCTGACTTTC. V and J are TRBV27 and TRBJ2-6; TRBD2 is a possible D gene (6 bases). Germline CDR1 MNHEY, CDR2 SMNVEV (reference sequence). The germline V and J ends were trimmed by 2 bases and 0 bases, with 14 bases remaining between them. This CDR3 is built from 18 residues.

The chain combines TRBV28 with TRBJ1-4; D is ambiguous. The CDR3 has 14 amino acids. Trimming left V 3 bases short and J 8 bases short, with 13 bases between. In germline, CDR1 is MDHEN, CDR2 SYDVKM. CDR3 region: CASSLSGFREKLFF. The CDR3 nucleotides are TGTGCCAGCAGTTTGTCTGGGTTTCGAGAAAAACTGTTTTTT.

The rearrangement uses TRBV5-6 and TRBJ1-2; D remains ambiguous. Germline V gene data show CDR1 as SGHDT and CDR2 as YYEEEE. The V end was cut by 1 base, the J end by 6 bases, with 4 bases between. The CDR3 sequence is 11 residues long. The CDR3 reads CASSLLDGYTF. The CDR3 coding sequence is TGTGCCAGCAGCTTGCTCGATGGCTACACCTTC.

This clone occurred once. The chain combines TRBV12-5 with TRBJ2-5, with D possibly being TRBD2 (6 bases). The CDR3 runs 17 residues. Trimming stripped 1 base from V and 1 base from J, with 16 bases between. Germline CDR1 LGHNT, CDR2 FRNRAP. As DNA, the CDR3 is TGTGCTAGTGGTTTGGCCGGGGGTGGGGTAGGCCAAGAGACCCAGTACTTC. This gives the protein CASGLAGGGVGQETQYF.

This clone was observed a handful of times. The genes are TRBV5-1 and TRBJ2-5, with D unresolved. CDR1 SGHRS and CDR2 YFSETQ come from the germline V gene. V lost 4 bases and J lost 7, with 14 bases in between. The CDR3 extends over 13 amino acids. In nucleotides, the CDR3 is TGCGCCAGCAGCCTAGGGAACGATGTGACCCAGTACTTC. Protein product: CASSLGNDVTQYF.

This chain uses TRBV20-1 with TRBJ2-5; D is uncertain. V gave up 4 bases and J gave up 0 bases, with 3 bases separating them. Germline V gene data show CDR1 as DFQATT and CDR2 as SNEGSKA (reference sequence). The CDR3 length is 11 residues. The CDR3 DNA reads as TGCAGTGCTATGTACCAAGAGACCCAGTACTTC. This codes for CSAMYQETQYF.

This clone was recorded once. The V gene is TRBV5-4, the J gene TRBJ2-1; TRBD2 aligns across 12 bases. The CDR3 is 16 amino acids. Germline trimming cut 3 bases from V and 4 bases from J; bases unmatched to any gene: 5. The germline V gene encodes CDR1 SGHNT and CDR2 YYREEE (reference sequence). In nucleotides, the CDR3 is TGTGCCAGCAGCTCTTCTAGCGGGAGGGATTACAATGAGCAGTTCTTC. Amino acids: CASSSSSGRDYNEQFF.

This sequence joins TRBV27 and TRBJ2-7, with TRBD1 identical over 8 bases. The germline V gene encodes CDR1 MNHEY and CDR2 SMNVEV (reference sequence). V shed 6 bases, J shed 2 bases, and the junction held 3 bases outside the gene matches. CDR3 length: 13 amino acids. In DNA form, the CDR3 reads TGTGCCAGCAGCCAGGGGGCCCCCTACGAGCAGTACTTC. This encodes CASSQGAPYEQYF.

This clone was observed once. The chain couples TRBV15 to TRBJ2-3, with D uncertain. Between the trimmed V and J ends, which lost 5 bases and 4 bases, there was a span of 16 bases. Germline CDR1 and CDR2: LNHNV and YYDKDF (reference sequence). This CDR3 is built from 15 residues. CDR3 coding DNA: TGTGCCACCAGCCCAAAGGAAAGTAATTCAGATACGCAGTATTTT. Protein product: CATSPKESNSDTQYF.

The V call is TRBV30, the J call TRBJ1-2; D ambiguous. V lost 0 bases, J lost 5 bases, and 10 bases lay in between. The CDR3 has 13 amino acids. Looked up from germline, CDR1 is GTSNPN and CDR2 is SVGIG (reference sequence). The CDR3 here is CAWSVWGFYGYTF. CDR3 coding DNA: TGTGCCTGGAGTGTATGGGGTTTTTATGGCTACACCTTC. Drawing the rest from reference TRBV30 and TRBJ1-2, the complete variable domain is SQTIHQWPATLVQPVGSPLSLECTVEGTSNPNLYWYRQAAGRGLQLLFYSVGIGQISSEVPQNLSASRPQDRQFILSSKKLLLSDSGFYLCAWSVWGFYGYTFGSGTRLTVV.

CDR3 residues: CASSLEISYEQYF. DNA for the CDR3: TGTGCCAGCAGTTTGGAAATCTCCTACGAGCAGTACTTC. This chain joins TRBV12-3 or TRBV12-4 and TRBJ2-7; the D is unclear. CDR3 length equals 13 residues. V was shortened by 3 bases and J by 0 bases, with 6 bases between the two germline ends.

This clone has just one count. V usage is TRBV5-4 and J usage is TRBJ2-5; D call uncertain. The CDR3 has 13 amino acids. Germline CDR1 and CDR2: SGHNT and YYREEE (reference sequence). With 1 base removed from V and 2 bases from J, the gap between germline ends came to 6 bases. The CDR3 nucleotides read TGTGCCAGCAGCTTGATGGGTCAAGAGACCCAGTACTTC. Encoded protein: CASSLMGQETQYF.

In its sample, this clone was seen a few times. The rearrangement joins TRBV5-1 to TRBJ2-2, with 8 bases lining up with TRBD1. The CDR3 contains 19 residues. Trimming took 3 bases from V and 0 from J; bases not matched to a gene: 13. Per germline, CDR1 SGHRS and CDR2 YFSETQ. This chain's CDR3 is CASSWPPGQAESNTGELFF. CDR3 sequence (DNA): TGCGCCAGCAGCTGGCCTCCGGGACAGGCAGAATCGAACACCGGGGAGCTGTTTTTT.

The chain combines TRBV5-1 with TRBJ2-7; D uncertain. CDR1 SGHRS and CDR2 YFSETQ come from the germline V gene. V lost 1 base and J lost 0, with 14 bases in between. The CDR3 loop spans 16 amino acids. The CDR3 loop is CASSLNSQKFSYEQYF. Written as DNA, the CDR3 is TGCGCCAGCAGCTTGAACTCACAGAAATTCTCCTACGAGCAGTACTTC.

The genes are TRBV6-5 and TRBJ2-7, with TRBD1 matching 11 bases. The CDR3 spans 14 residues. Germline CDR1 reads MNHEY; CDR2 reads SVGAGI. Trimming took 3 bases from V and 3 from J; bases not matched to a gene: 1. Here the CDR3 reads CASSYGTGGYEQYF. The CDR3 bases are TGTGCCAGCAGTTATGGGACAGGGGGCTACGAGCAGTACTTC.

The rearrangement links TRBV7-9 to TRBJ1-2; maybe TRBD1 (6 bases). This CDR3 is built from 13 residues. CDR1 is SEHNR and CDR2 is FQNEAQ in the germline V gene (reference sequence). V lost 4 bases and J 9 bases, leaving 15 bases between the germline ends. The CDR3 DNA sequence: TGTGCCAGCAGCTCAGAAAACAGGGATAGCTACACCTTC. Protein product: CASSSENRDSYTF.

The chain recombines TRBV11-2 with TRBJ1-2, with 7 bases fitting TRBD1. The junction had 10 bases not matched to a gene; V was cut back by 5 bases and J by 4 bases. Germline loops: CDR1 SGHAT, CDR2 FQNNGV. The CDR3 covers 15 residues. The CDR3 nucleotides read TGTGCCAGCAGCCCTCGACAGGGATGGGGCTATGGCTACACCTTC. This translates into CASSPRQGWGYGYTF.

The rearrangement uses TRBV4-1 and TRBJ2-5, with D hard to call. Trimming shortened V by 1 base and J by 5 bases, and 11 bases separated the two germline ends. Germline CDR1 reads MGHRA; CDR2 reads YSYEKL. This CDR3 is 14 amino acids long. CDR3 sequence (DNA): TGCGCCAGCAGCCAAGTCGCGATGGCGGAGACCCAGTACTTC. Translating gives CASSQVAMAETQYF.